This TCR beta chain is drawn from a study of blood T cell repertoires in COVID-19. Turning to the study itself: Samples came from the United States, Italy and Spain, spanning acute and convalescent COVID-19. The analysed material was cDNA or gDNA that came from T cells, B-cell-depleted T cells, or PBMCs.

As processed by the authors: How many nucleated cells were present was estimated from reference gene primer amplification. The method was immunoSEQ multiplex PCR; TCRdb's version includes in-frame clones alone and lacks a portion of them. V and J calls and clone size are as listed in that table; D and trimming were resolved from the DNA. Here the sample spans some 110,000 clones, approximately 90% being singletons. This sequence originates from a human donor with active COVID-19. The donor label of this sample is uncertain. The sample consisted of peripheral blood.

The DNA for the CDR3 is TGCGCCAGCAGCCAAGACGCGCCTGGACAGTTTAATGAAAAACTGTTTTTT. Translation gives CASSQDAPGQFNEKLFF. The V and J genes are TRBV4-1 and TRBJ1-4; maybe TRBD1 (6 bases). The CDR3 has 17 amino acids. The ends were cut back, 0 bases at V and 4 bases at J, with 15 bases in the middle. CDR1 MGHRA and CDR2 YSYEKL come from the germline V gene.